These T cell receptor beta chains were read from a single sample in a study of T-cell reconstitution after alpha-beta-depleted transplantation in children. TCRdb re-derived calls from the PCR reads in MiXCR, one entry per CDR3 protein. Of nearly 400,000 distinct CDR3 sequences in the sample, just over 20% are singletons; the top ten hold about 3.8%. Sequencing was performed on PBMCs from the stem cell graft donor, taken from the stem cell graft. These receptors were obtained from a human donor who donated a stem cell graft to a child with acute myeloid leukemia. CDR3s include the opening cysteine and the closing phenylalanine or tryptophan.

v_call,cdr3_aa
TRBV24-1,CATSDLDTEAFF
TRBV20-1,CSARDLGQGALSTDTQYF
TRBV6-5,CASSNGPDYEQYF
TRBV20-1,CSARRGRSGELFF
TRBV20-1,CSALKATSGRKSEQYF
TRBV5-1,CASSLGRPSSNNEQFF
TRBV10-3,CAISEEASGRDTQYF
TRBV27,CASSLSLGTVTYEQYF
TRBV11-1,CASSLQVPLGEQFF
TRBV27,CASSRSGTGLHYNEQFF
TRBV4-2,CASSRGLGLYEQYF
TRBV29-1,CSVEGENRVQETQYF
TRBV10-2,CATQTGSSYEQYF
TRBV6-2/TRBV6-3,CASSYSAGVAEQYF
TRBV20-1,CSARDWPPRGPGGYTF
TRBV5-6,CASSLVRGEAFF
TRBV12-1,CAAGGGQSTDTQYF
TRBV25-1,CASSETGTGTDTQYF
TRBV12-3/TRBV12-4,CASSLSGQGVKNIQYF
TRBV7-9,CASSLIHEQFF
TRBV12-3/TRBV12-4,CASGSGSTDTQYF